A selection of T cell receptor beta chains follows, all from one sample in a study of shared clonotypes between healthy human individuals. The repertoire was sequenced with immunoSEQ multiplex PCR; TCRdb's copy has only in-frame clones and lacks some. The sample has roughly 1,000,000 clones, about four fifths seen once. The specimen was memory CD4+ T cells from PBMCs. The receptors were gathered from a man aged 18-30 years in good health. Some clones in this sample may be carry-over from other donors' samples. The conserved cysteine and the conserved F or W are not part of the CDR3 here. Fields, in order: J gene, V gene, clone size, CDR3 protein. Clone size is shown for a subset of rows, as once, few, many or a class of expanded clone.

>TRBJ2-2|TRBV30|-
AWKPTGVTSGTGELF
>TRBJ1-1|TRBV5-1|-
ASSFAVYTEAF
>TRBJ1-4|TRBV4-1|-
ASSQWRNEKLF
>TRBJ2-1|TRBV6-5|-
ASSLVAGGYNEQF
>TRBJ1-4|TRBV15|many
ATSMGRAKLF
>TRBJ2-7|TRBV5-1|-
ASSLVVGSGEQY
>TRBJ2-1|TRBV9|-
ASSPVEPSLGEQF
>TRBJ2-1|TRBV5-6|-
ASSGGLHNEQF
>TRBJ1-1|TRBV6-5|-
ASSRKGLGNTEAF
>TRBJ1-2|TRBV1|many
TSSCQAHGYT
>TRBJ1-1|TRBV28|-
AILGTGRSNAEAF
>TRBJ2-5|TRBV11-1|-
ASSLGETQY
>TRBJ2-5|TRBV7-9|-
ASSAPRGLTQETQY
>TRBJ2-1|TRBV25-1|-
ASRPWTGSNNEQF
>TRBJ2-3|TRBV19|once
ASSNILEGAKDTQY
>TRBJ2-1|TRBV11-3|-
ASSSERGVNEQF
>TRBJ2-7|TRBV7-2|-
ASSLETGTYEQY
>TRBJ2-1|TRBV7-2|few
ASSSSRELKGGNEQF
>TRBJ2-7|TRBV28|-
ASSFGGSRSYEQY
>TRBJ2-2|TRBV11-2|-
ASSGTSLNTGELF
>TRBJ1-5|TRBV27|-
ASGAQGAGQPQH
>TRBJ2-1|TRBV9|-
ASSIRYSYNEQF
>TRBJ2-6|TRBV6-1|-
ASSGTGILSGANVLT
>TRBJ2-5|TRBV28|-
ASTIGREGETQY
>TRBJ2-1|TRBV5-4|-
ASSERGINEQF
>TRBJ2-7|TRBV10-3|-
AISESIMGQAYEQY
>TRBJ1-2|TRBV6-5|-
ASRIPGTDGYGYT
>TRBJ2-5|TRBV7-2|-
ASSPGALYQETQY
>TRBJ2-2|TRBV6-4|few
ASSRTGSGELF
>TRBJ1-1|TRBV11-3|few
ASSLGVNTEAF
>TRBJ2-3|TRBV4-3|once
ASSQAPYSSTDTQY
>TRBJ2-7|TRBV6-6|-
ASSSTAGGYEQY
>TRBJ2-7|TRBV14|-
ASSLLGQGMTYEQY
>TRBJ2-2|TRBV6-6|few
ASSYGGYTGELF
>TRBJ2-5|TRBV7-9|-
ASSPGQAQETQY
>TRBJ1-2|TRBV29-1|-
SAEGQGYGYT
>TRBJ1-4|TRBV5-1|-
ASSLQGSGEKLF
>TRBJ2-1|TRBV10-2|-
ATTDPYNEQF
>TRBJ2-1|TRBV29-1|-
SVGGSRGYNEQF
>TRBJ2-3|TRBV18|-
ASSPQTGRTDTQY
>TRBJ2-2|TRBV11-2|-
ASNNQELTGELF
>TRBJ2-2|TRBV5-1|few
ASSLAPTGDVGELF
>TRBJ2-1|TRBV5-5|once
ASTNAGTSGSYNEQF
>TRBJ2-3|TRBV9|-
ASSVVSVTDTQY
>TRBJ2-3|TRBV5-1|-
ASSRGGGADTQY
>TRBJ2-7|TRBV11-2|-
ASSLLGRGAEQY
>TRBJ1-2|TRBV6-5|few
ASRLGQGLDYGYT
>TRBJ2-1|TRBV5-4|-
ASRREGPEQF
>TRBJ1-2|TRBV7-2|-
ASSLNPDSGYT
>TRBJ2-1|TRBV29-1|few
SALGQAAYNEQF
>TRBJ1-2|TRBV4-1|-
ASSQDSGPYSYT